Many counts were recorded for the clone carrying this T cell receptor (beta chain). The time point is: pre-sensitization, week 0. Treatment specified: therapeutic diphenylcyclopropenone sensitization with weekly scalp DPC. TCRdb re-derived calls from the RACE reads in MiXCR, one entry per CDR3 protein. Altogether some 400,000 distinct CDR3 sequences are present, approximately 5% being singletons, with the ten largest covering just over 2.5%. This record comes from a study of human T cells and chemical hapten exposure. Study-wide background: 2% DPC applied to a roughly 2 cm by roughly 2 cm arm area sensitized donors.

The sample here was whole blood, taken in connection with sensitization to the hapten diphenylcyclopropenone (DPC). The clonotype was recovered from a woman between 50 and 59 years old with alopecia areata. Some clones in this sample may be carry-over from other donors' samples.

The CDR3, as DNA: TGTGCCAGCAGCTTTCAGTCCAGGGTCCGGCTAGCTAAATCCTACAATGAGCAGTTCTTC. Its protein is CASSFQSRVRLAKSYNEQFF. The chain is built from TRBV7-2 and TRBJ2-1; D is tentatively TRBD1 or TRBD2 (5 bases each). Germline CDR1 and CDR2: SGHTA and FQGNSA. This CDR3 is 20 amino acids long. V gave up 3 bases and J gave up 1 base, with 25 bases separating them. Variable domain in full (rest from reference TRBV7-2 and TRBJ2-1): GAGVSQSPSNKVTEKGKDVELRCDPISGHTALYWYRQSLGQGLEFLIYFQGNSAPDKSGLPSDRFSAERTGGSVSTLTIQRTQQEDSAVYLCASSFQSRVRLAKSYNEQFFGPGTRLTVL.